This record looks at one T cell receptor (beta chain) sequence and its context. This receptor's antigen is unknown. No much larger clone is present one base from it, and per-base qualities are unavailable. This sample was taken from a study of Ad26.COV2.S vaccination and SARS-CoV-2 variants (dated by TCRdb to the early 2020s). For context, the study as a whole: Vaccine-arm donors came from COV1001, a multicentre, randomized, double-blind, placebo-controlled phase I-IIa trial of Ad26.COV2.S in healthy adults. The TCR-sequenced set comprised around 30 samples: around 20 Ad26.COV2.S vaccine recipients, 5 placebo recipients and 8 SARS-CoV-2 convalescent individuals. Trial participants were randomized into five groups of five: low-dose or high-dose Ad26.COV2.S given once or twice, or placebo on both occasions. The specificity and breadth of SARS-CoV-2-reactive T cell receptors after Ad26.COV2.S vaccination were assessed by TCRbeta repertoire sequencing. Investigators did not know the trial group allocation while performing experiments and assessing outcomes. Ad26.COV2.S was administered intramuscularly at a dose of 5x10^10 or 1x10^11 viral particles, either as one shot or as two shots given 56 days apart. Study-level results and caveats: After vaccination, substantial breadth of spike-specific CD8+ and CD4+ T cell responses was reported. Compared with placebo recipients, Ad26.COV2.S recipients showed higher spike-specific TCR breadth (P = 0.0014). It was noted by the authors that total T cell responses may have been underestimated by the TCR breadth and depth analyses. The study was not powered for comparison of responses between vaccine doses or regimens. Non-spike TCR breadth was comparable between vaccine and placebo recipients, consistent with the vaccine containing only spike.

CDR1 is given as MNHEY and CDR2 as SVGAGI, both from the germline V gene. Spanning cysteine to phenylalanine, the CDR3 consists of 13 amino acids. Only the CDR3 DNA is retained, 39 bases long and in frame from the first base. Trimming costs V 7 bases and J 2 bases, and their ends lie 9 bases apart. TCRbeta CDR3 regions were sequenced with the immunoSEQ Assay. After extraction, genomic DNA underwent amplification by bias-controlled multiplex PCR, followed by high-throughput sequencing. From the authors' description of their analysis: To quantify the absolute abundance of every unique TCRbeta CDR3 region, sequences were collapsed and filtered. Usable DNA was measured by amplifying reference genes present in all nucleated cells, and TCRbeta template counts were normalized to that usable DNA to estimate T cell fraction. Repertoire TCRs were annotated as SARS-CoV-2-specific by exact matching of V gene, CDR3 amino acid sequence and J gene to a known reactive TCR set. The reference SARS-CoV-2 TCR set was derived from MIRA and filtered for enrichment in COVID-19-positive ImmuneCODE repertoires, a step that removed public or cross-reactive TCRs. Drawing on the MIRA antigens, annotated TCRs were analysed further at the level of specific ORF or position within ORF. Breadth was defined as annotated unique rearrangements over total unique productive rearrangements; depth was the summed frequency of those rearrangements. TCR breadth was compared between groups using two-sided Wilcoxon rank-sum tests. Not all clones reach the TCRdb copy of this immuneACCESS table, which keeps in-frame sequences only. Checked studies attribute under half of the gap to unresolved V genes and leave the rest unexplained. V and J calls and clone size follow that table, whereas D and trimming were derived from the DNA. This sample lists hundreds of thousands of clones; more than 70% were detected once. The ten largest clones add up to over 1.3% of the sample.

In light of the paper, this sample's treatment or condition label describes: around 19 received Ad26.COV2.S at low or high dose, single or two shots; several received placebo; per-sample allocation not given. For vaccine and placebo recipients, the sequenced repertoires came from samples collected on day 63 after the first injection. Cohort 1b enrolled 20 to 30 adults aged 18-55 years at a single site in Boston, USA, between 29 July and 7 August 2020. Ad26.COV2.S was a replication-incompetent adenovirus type 26 vector that expressed a prefusion-stabilized SARS-CoV-2 spike protein derived from the original Wuhan strain.

Recombination linked TRBV6-5 to TRBJ1-5; the D gene is not confidently resolved. The material sequenced was peripheral blood, taken in a trial of Ad26.COV2.S vaccine versus placebo. This sequence was found in a person aged 18 to 59 who received the Ad26.COV2.S COVID-19 vaccine or a placebo. The CDR3 protein: CASTEVRNQPQHF. Here is the DNA: TGTGCCAGCACCGAGGTTCGCAATCAGCCCCAGCATTTT.